These 32 T cell receptor beta chains were sequenced from one sample in a study of blood T cell repertoires in COVID-19. Data came from immunoSEQ multiplex PCR; TCRdb stores just in-frame clones and leaves some out. Among around 100,000 clones listed, almost 80% were seen once. The sequencing input was peripheral blood. These receptor sequences come from a man between 60 and 75 years old with active or convalescent COVID-19.

The chain has TRBV5-1 and TRBJ2-2; 9 nucleotides match TRBD1. CDR1 SGHRS and CDR2 YFSETQ come from the germline V gene. The CDR3 is 14 amino acids. The trim removed 5 bases at V and 6 bases at J, leaving 5 bases unmatched. The CDR3 region has the DNA TGCGCCAGCAGTCGGACAGGGGAGGCCGGGGAGCTGTTTTTT. Translating gives CASSRTGEAGELFF. Complete variable domain (other parts from reference TRBV5-1 and TRBJ2-2): KAGVTQTPRYLIKTRGQQVTLSCSPISGHRSVSWYQQTPGQGLQFLFEYFSETQRNKGNFPGRFSGRQFSNSRSEMNVSTLELGDSALYLCASSRTGEAGELFFGEGSRLTVL.

V usage is TRBV7-8 and J usage is TRBJ1-1; D unclear. This CDR3 is built from 13 residues. Trimming removed 5 bases at V and 1 base at J, with 8 bases between. Germline CDR1 reads SGHVS; CDR2 reads FQNEAQ. Written as DNA, the CDR3 is TGTGCCAGCAGCATACTCCCGAACACTGAAGCTTTCTTT. This encodes CASSILPNTEAFF.

The chain has TRBV6-4 and TRBJ2-3, with TRBD2 identical over 12 bases. The CDR3 is 15 residues long. Germline V lookup: CDR1 MRHNA, CDR2 SNTAGT. Germline trimming cut 5 bases from V and 3 bases from J; bases unmatched to any gene: 3. The CDR3 region is CASSTGTSGTDTQYF. CDR3 sequence (DNA): TGTGCCAGCAGTACCGGGACTAGCGGGACAGATACGCAGTATTTT.

The chain combines TRBV18 with TRBJ2-1, with TRBD1 identical over 7 bases. The V gene end was trimmed by 4 bases and the J gene end by 7 bases; junction bases not matched to a gene: 4. The CDR3 totals 13 residues. The germline V gene encodes CDR1 KGHSH and CDR2 LQKENI. The CDR3 nucleotides are TGTGCCAGCTCACTAGGGACAGAGAATGAGCAGTTCTTC. This sequence encodes CASSLGTENEQFF.

V gene TRBV5-6 combines with J gene TRBJ2-3, with D possibly matching TRBD2 (6 bases). V was cut by 4 bases and J by 2 bases, with 23 bases left in between. CDR1 is SGHDT, CDR2 YYEEEE, per germline. The length of the CDR3 is 18 residues. The chain's CDR3 is CASSTTEGGLHLTDTQYF. The DNA of the CDR3 is TGTGCCAGCAGCACAACAGAAGGAGGGCTACACCTCACAGATACGCAGTATTTT.

The V call is TRBV24-1, the J call TRBJ2-5; maybe TRBD1 (6 bases). This CDR3 comprises 15 residues. Germline CDR1 is KGHDR and CDR2 is SFDVKD. V gave up 6 bases and J gave up 2 bases, with 15 bases separating them. The CDR3: CATSSTTGDQETQYF. CDR3 sequence (DNA): TGTGCCACCAGTTCAACGACAGGAGATCAAGAGACCCAGTACTTC.

The gene calls are TRBV6-5 and TRBJ2-7; 7 bases fit TRBD1. The CDR3 loop spans 13 amino acids. Germline V gene sequence: CDR1 MNHEY, CDR2 SVGAGI. V lost 6 bases and J lost 2; bases outside the gene matches: 4. In DNA form, the CDR3 reads TGTGCCAGCAGCGTGACAGGGCCCTACGAGCAGTACTTC. Protein product: CASSVTGPYEQYF.

The chain joins TRBV6-6 to TRBJ2-5; D is ambiguous. From germline, CDR1 is MNHNY and CDR2 SVGAGI (reference sequence). This CDR3 comprises 14 residues. Trimming took 4 bases from V and 1 from J, leaving 10 bases between them. In DNA form, the CDR3 reads TGTGCCAGCAGTTCCGGAGTGGCCCAAGAGACCCAGTACTTC. This codes for CASSSGVAQETQYF.

V is TRBV30 and J is TRBJ2-1; perhaps TRBD2 as D (5 bases). The CDR3 runs 14 residues. Trimming left V 8 bases short and J 9 bases short, with 23 bases between. Germline values: CDR1 GTSNPN, CDR2 SVGIG (reference sequence). The CDR3, as DNA: TGTGCCGGAAATTGGGCTAGCCGCCCGAGTGAGCAGTTCTTC. Protein sequence: CAGNWASRPSEQFF.

This clone was recorded at least ten times. The chain links TRBV11-2 to TRBJ2-2; 11 positions agree with TRBD2. The CDR3 has 18 residues. V trimming: 5 bases; J trimming: 4 bases; junction bases outside the gene matches: 12. Germline assignment: CDR1 SGHAT and CDR2 FQNNGV. CDR3 DNA sequence: TGTGCCAGCAGCAAACGCCCCGGGACTAGCGGTTCCACCGGGGAGCTGTTTTTT. Translation gives CASSKRPGTSGSTGELFF. The complete variable domain, with remaining parts taken from reference TRBV11-2 and TRBJ2-2, reads EAGVAQSPRYKIIEKRQSVAFWCNPISGHATLYWYQQILGQGPKLLIQFQNNGVVDDSQLPKDRFSAERLKGVDSTLKIQPAKLEDSAVYLCASSKRPGTSGSTGELFFGEGSRLTVL.

This clone was counted a single time. V gene TRBV6-5 combines with J gene TRBJ1-2, with a weak D call TRBD1 (6 bases). The germline CDR1 and CDR2 sequences are MNHEY and SVGAGI. The CDR3 is 16 residues long. Trimming left V 0 bases short and J 4 bases short, with 15 bases between. The CDR3: CASSYSYGQPRYGYTF. CDR3 DNA sequence: TGTGCCAGCAGTTACTCGTATGGACAGCCACGCTATGGCTACACCTTC.

The V call is TRBV3-1 (or the pseudogene TRBV3-2), the J call TRBJ2-5, with 10 bases matching TRBD2. CDR3 size: 15 residues. V dropped 2 bases and J dropped 5; count of bases not matched to a gene: 5. The germline gives CDR1 LGHDT, CDR2 YNNKEL (reference sequence). DNA of the CDR3: TGTGCCAGCAGCCAATCGGGTAGCGGGAGGGAGACCCAGTACTTC. Amino acids: CASSQSGSGRETQYF.

The chain combines TRBV24-1 with TRBJ2-7; D is possibly TRBD2 (6 bases). V lost 5 bases and J 12 bases, leaving 16 bases between the germline ends. CDR1 KGHDR and CDR2 SFDVKD come from the germline V gene. There are 12 residues in the CDR3. CDR3 sequence reads: CATSAHGGARYF. For the CDR3, the DNA is TGTGCCACCAGTGCCCACGGGGGAGCCAGGTACTTC.

The gene calls are TRBV7-9 and TRBJ2-7; TRBD1 matches 9 bases. V shed 6 bases, J shed 0 bases, and the junction held 3 bases outside the gene matches. The germline V gene encodes CDR1 SEHNR and CDR2 FQNEAQ (reference sequence). The CDR3 covers 14 residues. CDR3 nucleotides: TGTGCCAGCAGTCAGACAGGGGGCTCCTACGAGCAGTACTTC. This codes for CASSQTGGSYEQYF. The full variable domain, rest sourced from reference TRBV7-9 and TRBJ2-7, is DTGVSQNPRHKITKRGQNVTFRCDPISEHNRLYWYRQTLGQGPEFLTYFQNEAQLEKSRLLSDRFSAERPKGSFSTLEIQRTEQGDSAMYLCASSQTGGSYEQYFGPGTRLTVT.

This clone was seen more than once but under ten times. The rearrangement links TRBV6-1 to TRBJ2-3; the match to TRBD2 covers 10 bases. With V trimmed by 2 bases and J by 3 bases, 2 bases remained unmatched. The CDR3 runs to 15 residues. Germline V lookup: CDR1 MNHNS, CDR2 SASEGT. CDR3 protein: CASSEIAGGTDTQYF. Written as DNA, the CDR3 is TGTGCCAGCAGTGAAATAGCGGGAGGTACAGATACGCAGTATTTT.

This sequence joins TRBV19 and TRBJ1-2; D possibly corresponds to TRBD1 (6 bases). The V end lost 3 bases, the J end lost 0 bases, and 14 bases lay between the germline ends. Germline assignment: CDR1 LNHDA and CDR2 SQIVND (reference sequence). This CDR3 spans 16 amino acids. The CDR3 spells CASSMGRGAANYGYTF. The DNA for the CDR3 is TGTGCCAGTAGTATGGGACGGGGGGCAGCTAACTATGGCTACACCTTC. Filled out from reference TRBV19 and TRBJ1-2, the complete variable domain reads DGGITQSPKYLFRKEGQNVTLSCEQNLNHDAMYWYRQDPGQGLRLIYYSQIVNDFQKGDIAEGYSVSREKKESFPLTVTSAQKNPTAFYLCASSMGRGAANYGYTFGSGTRLTVV.

In this sample, this clone turned up a few times. V gene TRBV18 combines with J gene TRBJ2-7; no reliable D call. CDR1 and CDR2 (germline): KGHSH, LQKENI. Trimming cost V 2 bases and J 3 bases, with 5 bases left between them. The CDR3 consists of 12 residues. CDR3 residues: CASSPTDYEQYF. CDR3 nucleotides: TGTGCCAGCTCACCAACAGACTACGAGCAGTACTTC.

The rearrangement uses TRBV24-1 and TRBJ2-5; 12 bases map to TRBD2. V was pared by 4 bases and J by 5 bases, with 19 bases of the junction left unmatched. The length of the CDR3 is 20 residues. From germline, CDR1 is KGHDR and CDR2 SFDVKD. The CDR3 loop reads CATSDRTSGTGSRVWETQYF. The CDR3 bases are TGTGCCACCAGTGACCGGACTAGCGGGACTGGATCTCGTGTTTGGGAGACCCAGTACTTC.

The chain recombines TRBV9 with TRBJ1-1; D may be TRBD1 (6 bases). The V gene lost 2 bases and the J gene lost 0 bases, with 14 bases spanning the gap. Germline V lookup: CDR1 SGDLS, CDR2 YYNGEE. The CDR3 is made up of 16 amino acids. The CDR3 reads CASSVGAAAVNTEAFF. CDR3 coding DNA: TGTGCCAGCAGCGTGGGGGCGGCGGCTGTGAACACTGAAGCTTTCTTT. Using reference TRBV9 and TRBJ1-1 for the parts outside the CDR3, the full variable domain is DSGVTQTPKHLITATGQRVTLRCSPRSGDLSVYWYQQSLDQGLQFLIQYYNGEERAKGNILERFSAQQFPDLHSELNLSSLELGDSALYFCASSVGAAAVNTEAFFGQGTRLTVV.

The chain couples TRBV6-2 or TRBV6-3 to TRBJ2-3, with TRBD2 matching 12 bases. The length of the CDR3 is 18 residues. Germline values: CDR1 MNHEY, CDR2 SVGEGT. The trim removed 2 bases at V and 3 bases at J, leaving 9 bases unmatched. CDR3: CASSYLLAGGPGTDTQYF. In nucleotides, the CDR3 is TGTGCCAGCAGTTACCTCCTAGCGGGAGGGCCCGGTACAGATACGCAGTATTTT.

V is TRBV4-1 and J is TRBJ2-1, with 13 bases identical to TRBD2. V shed 1 base and J 6 bases; nucleotides not matched to a gene: 0. This CDR3 comprises 15 residues. CDR1 MGHRA and CDR2 YSYEKL come from the germline V gene. As DNA, the CDR3 is TGCGCCAGCAGCCAAGGACTAGCGGGAGGCAATGAGCAGTTCTTC. Its translation: CASSQGLAGGNEQFF.

This chain uses TRBV28 with TRBJ1-1, with TRBD1 matching over 12 bases. This CDR3 contains 14 residues. CDR1 and CDR2 from the germline V gene are MDHEN and SYDVKM. Trimming cost V 4 bases and J 4 bases; bases outside gene matches: 1. The CDR3 nucleotides are TGTGCCAGCAGTTCGGGACAGGGGGCCACTGAAGCTTTCTTT. This gives the protein CASSSGQGATEAFF.

This clone was seen only a few times. J is TRBJ2-7 and V is TRBV5-8; 8 bases align to TRBD1. V gave up 3 bases and J gave up 5 bases; unmatched junction bases: 10. Germline loops: CDR1 SGHTS, CDR2 YDEGEE. The CDR3 is 15 amino acids. The CDR3 is CASSSPWTGQDEQYV. In DNA, the CDR3 is TGTGCCAGCAGCTCACCCTGGACAGGGCAGGACGAGCAGTACGTC.

The V gene is TRBV9, the J gene TRBJ2-7, with TRBD1 matching 9 bases. Germline V gene data show CDR1 as SGDLS and CDR2 as YYNGEE. The V gene end was trimmed by 3 bases and the J gene end by 2 bases; junction bases not matched to a gene: 9. The CDR3 length is 16 residues. CDR3 in DNA: TGTGCCAGCAGCGCTCGACCGGGACAGGGTCCCTACGAGCAGTACGTC. The encoded protein is CASSARPGQGPYEQYV.

V and J are TRBV2 and TRBJ1-5, with D possibly TRBD1 on 5 matching bases. Germline V CDR1 and CDR2: SNHLY, FYNNEI. The CDR3 runs 15 residues. Trimming took 6 bases from V and 0 from J, leaving 12 bases between them. CDR3 amino acids: CASRADSYSNQPQHF. Written as DNA, the CDR3 is TGTGCCAGCAGAGCTGACAGTTATAGCAATCAGCCCCAGCATTTT. The complete variable domain, with remaining parts taken from reference TRBV2 and TRBJ1-5, reads EPEVTQTPSHQVTQMGQEVILRCVPISNHLYFYWYRQILGQKVEFLVSFYNNEISEKSEIFDDQFSVERPDGSNFTLKIRSTKLEDSAMYFCASRADSYSNQPQHFGDGTRLSIL.

The gene calls are TRBV7-8 and TRBJ2-4; 11 bases line up with TRBD2. Germline trimming cut 5 bases from V and 8 bases from J; bases unmatched to any gene: 5. The CDR3 contains 14 residues. Per germline, CDR1 SGHVS and CDR2 FQNEAQ. CDR3 residues: CASSILAGGDIQYF. The DNA of the CDR3 is TGTGCCAGCAGCATCCTAGCGGGAGGAGACATTCAGTACTTC.

The V gene is TRBV28, the J gene TRBJ2-1, with no clear D. Germline V gives CDR1 MDHEN, CDR2 SYDVKM. CDR3 length equals 12 residues. Trimming took 5 bases from V and 13 from J, leaving 15 bases between them. CDR3 coding DNA: TGTGCCAGCAGTCCAAACGCGCCAAGCCAGTTCTTC. Residues: CASSPNAPSQFF.

V usage is TRBV6-4 and J usage is TRBJ2-3; 7 bases fit TRBD1. Trimming took 6 bases from V and 0 from J; bases not matched to a gene: 6. The CDR3 covers 15 residues. Germline CDR1 MRHNA, CDR2 SNTAGT. The CDR3 region is CASSVTGLSTDTQYF. DNA of the CDR3: TGTGCCAGCAGCGTGACAGGGCTGAGCACAGATACGCAGTATTTT.

The V call is TRBV6-1, the J call TRBJ2-7, with 11 bases that match TRBD2. The CDR3 is 15 amino acids. V lost 2 bases to trimming and J lost 3 bases; unmatched junction nucleotides: 3. CDR1 and CDR2 (germline): MNHNS, SASEGT. In DNA, the CDR3 is TGTGCCAGCAGTGAAATAGCGGGAGGGCTCTACGAGCAGTACGTC. Encoded protein: CASSEIAGGLYEQYV.

The rearrangement uses TRBV5-6 and TRBJ1-4; 8 bases fit TRBD1. The CDR3 loop spans 16 amino acids. V gave up 0 bases and J gave up 3 bases; unmatched junction bases: 4. Germline assignment: CDR1 SGHDT and CDR2 YYEEEE. The CDR3 nucleotides are TGTGCCAGCAGCTTGGGAGCCAGGGGGCCTAATGAAAAACTGTTTTTT. This sequence encodes CASSLGARGPNEKLFF.

V and J are TRBV27 and TRBJ2-1; unclear D gene. Per germline, CDR1 MNHEY and CDR2 SMNVEV (reference sequence). CDR3 length equals 15 residues. The V end was cut by 8 bases, the J end by 6 bases, with 20 bases between. This CDR3 is CASSSSRIGVNEQFF. CDR3 in DNA: TGTGCCAGCTCGTCAAGCAGGATCGGCGTCAATGAGCAGTTCTTC.

The CDR3 reads CASSALGGLAEAFF. For the CDR3, the DNA is TGTGCCAGCAGTGCATTAGGGGGTCTCGCTGAAGCTTTCTTT. This rearrangement joins TRBV28 to TRBJ1-1; possibly TRBD1 for D (6 bases). Germline CDR1 is MDHEN and CDR2 is SYDVKM. CDR3 length: 14 residues. V shed 5 bases and J shed 6 bases, with 16 bases lying between them. The full variable domain, completed using reference TRBV28 and TRBJ1-1, is DVKVTQSSRYLVKRTGEKVFLECVQDMDHENMFWYRQDPGLGLRLIYFSYDVKMKEKGDIPEGYSVSREKKERFSLILESASTNQTSMYLCASSALGGLAEAFFGQGTRLTVV.